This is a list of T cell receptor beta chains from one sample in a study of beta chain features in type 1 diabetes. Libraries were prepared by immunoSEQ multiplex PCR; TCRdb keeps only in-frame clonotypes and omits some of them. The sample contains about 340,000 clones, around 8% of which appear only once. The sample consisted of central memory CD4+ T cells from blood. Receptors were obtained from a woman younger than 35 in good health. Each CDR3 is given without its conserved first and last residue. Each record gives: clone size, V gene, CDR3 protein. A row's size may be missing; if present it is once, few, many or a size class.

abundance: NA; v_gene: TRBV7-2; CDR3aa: ASSLVWREQY
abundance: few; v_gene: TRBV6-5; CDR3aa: ASSRYFPYEQY
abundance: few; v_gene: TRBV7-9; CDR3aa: ASSPGAGGLDTGELF
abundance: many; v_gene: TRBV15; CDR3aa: ATSQTPGLVAYNEQF
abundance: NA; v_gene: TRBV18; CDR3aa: ASSPAGSQETQY
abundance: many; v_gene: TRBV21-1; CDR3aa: ATLEGELF
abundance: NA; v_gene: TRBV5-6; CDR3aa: ASSFPAATYGYT
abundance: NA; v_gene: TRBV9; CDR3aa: ASTFAPGLAGGKNTGELF
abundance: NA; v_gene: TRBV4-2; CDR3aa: ASSGGGDQPQH
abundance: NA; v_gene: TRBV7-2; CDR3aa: ASSSRTSGRPDTQY
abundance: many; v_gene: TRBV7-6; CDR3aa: ASSLGTSGGDEQY
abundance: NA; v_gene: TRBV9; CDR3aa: ASSVDGTYLGYT
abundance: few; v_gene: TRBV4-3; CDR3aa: ASSQDLSTDTQY
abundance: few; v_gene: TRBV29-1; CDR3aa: SVEGLRGTDTQY
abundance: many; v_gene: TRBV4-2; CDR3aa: ASSQAGGYQETQY
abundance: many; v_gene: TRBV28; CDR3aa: ASSLYYGYT
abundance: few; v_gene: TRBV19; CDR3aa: ASSIETNQPQH
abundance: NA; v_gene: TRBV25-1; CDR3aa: ASSDRGREETQY
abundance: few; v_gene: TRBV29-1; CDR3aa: SVDRGLAGPDTQY
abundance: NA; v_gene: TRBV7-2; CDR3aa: ASDRDRAGEQY
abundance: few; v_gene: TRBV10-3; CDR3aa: AINQGRGEETQY
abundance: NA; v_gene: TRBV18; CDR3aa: ASRSQETQY